This TCR beta chain stems from a study of shared clonotypes between healthy human individuals. The protocol was immunoSEQ multiplex PCR, while the TCRdb copy is restricted to in-frame clones and leaves out a portion. Of some 2,000,000 clones listed, 85% to 95% are singletons. The germline V gene has CDR1 SGDLS and CDR2 YYNGEE. The CDR3 has 16 amino acids. V lost 4 bases, J lost 7 bases, and 13 bases stayed unmatched. The TCR sequence derives from a man aged 18 to 29 in good health. The rearrangement joins TRBV9 to TRBJ2-1; 8 nucleotides align to TRBD2. The material sequenced was naive CD4+ T cells sorted from blood. The subset was: CD45RA+ positively selected. In DNA form, the CDR3 reads TGTGCCAGCAGCAAAATCCCGCTAGCGGGCTCTAATGAGCAGTTCTTC. Translating it yields CASSKIPLAGSNEQFF. Drawing the rest from reference TRBV9 and TRBJ2-1, the complete variable domain is DSGVTQTPKHLITATGQRVTLRCSPRSGDLSVYWYQQSLDQGLQFLIQYYNGEERAKGNILERFSAQQFPDLHSELNLSSLELGDSALYFCASSKIPLAGSNEQFFGPGTRLTVL.